This T cell receptor beta chain was sequenced in a study of T cell responses to AZD1222 COVID-19 vaccine. Study results and caveats: In a largely white British group with more females than males, clonal diversity was possibly underestimated. Spike regions recognized by vaccine-associated CD4 TCRs spanned the protein, led by 160-218 and 743-854.

Measured with immunoSEQ multiplex PCR; TCRdb has only the in-frame clones, and not every one. The data show 150,000 to 170,000 clones, with roughly nine tenths seen just once and around 3% held by the top ten. Deletions cut 8 bases from V and 7 bases from J, with 18 bases between. The CDR3 extends over 15 amino acids. Germline V gene lookup returns CDR1 MNHEY and CDR2 SVGAGI. Regarding this clone: Antigen specificity is unknown.

The J gene is TRBJ1-6, the V gene TRBV6-5, with D unclear. The sequence derives from an adult in good health. The sample was peripheral blood, taken on day 0 of AZD1222 vaccination. CDR3 protein: CASGVSGAGNSPLHF. The CDR3 nucleotides are TGTGCCAGCGGGGTGTCCGGTGCGGGAAATTCACCCCTCCACTTT.